This T cell receptor beta chain was captured by sequencing in a study of human T cells and chemical hapten exposure. Study details: Sensitization applied 2% DPC to about 2 cm by about 2 cm of upper inner arm skin. Per-sample variation in TCR yield stemmed mainly from small pooled library volume differences.

This clonotype was seen at least ten times. Time point specified: pre-sensitization, week 0. Stated treatment: therapeutic diphenylcyclopropenone sensitization with weekly scalp DPC. The study enrolled 18 to 70-year-old alopecia patients suitable for DPC. Whole blood that had not been fractionated was the source of extracted total RNA. V was pared by 3 bases and J by 2 bases, with 10 bases between. Germline lookup yields CDR1 LGHNA and CDR2 YNFKEQ. The CDR3 consists of 14 residues. A single record per CDR3 protein comes from TCRdb applying MiXCR to the RACE reads. Of a few hundred thousand distinct CDR3 sequences listed, roughly 7.7% are singletons.

The chain recombines TRBV4-2 with TRBJ2-5; tentatively, D is TRBD2 (6 bases). The receptor was derived from a young man with alopecia areata. Some clones in this sample may be carry-over from other donors' samples. The sequenced sample was whole blood, obtained in connection with sensitization to the hapten diphenylcyclopropenone (DPC). In nucleotides, the CDR3 is TGTGCCAGCAGCCAGGGACTTCCTCAAGAGACCCAGTACTTC. Translated, it gives CASSQGLPQETQYF.